These 5 T cell receptor beta chains share one sample of origin, sequenced in a study of cytomegalovirus exposure and HLA in healthy donors. The PCR used 60 Vbeta and 13 Jbeta primers. The protocol was immunoSEQ multiplex PCR, while the TCRdb copy is restricted to in-frame clones and leaves out a portion. Seen here are about 110,000 clones, around 85% observed once, and the top ten hold approximately 3.6%. Sequenced material: PBMCs. The receptors were sampled from a man in his sixties in good health and CMV-seronegative.

The chain links TRBV4-2 to TRBJ1-4, with a weak D call TRBD1 (6 bases). V was cut by 1 base and J by 3 bases, with 15 bases left in between. CDR1 and CDR2 (germline): LGHNA, YNFKEQ. CDR3 length: 17 amino acids. The CDR3 sequence: CASSQVGQTAANEKLFF. The CDR3 nucleotides are TGTGCCAGCAGCCAAGTCGGACAGACCGCGGCTAATGAAAAACTGTTTTTT.

The chain employs TRBV4-1 and TRBJ1-6; D is unclear. The CDR3 extends over 14 amino acids. The V gene lost 1 base and the J gene lost 8 bases, with 9 bases spanning the gap. Germline CDR1 and CDR2: MGHRA and YSYEKL. CDR3 in DNA: TGCGCCAGCAGCCAAGTTGGAACAGATTCACCCCTCCACTTT. It encodes CASSQVGTDSPLHF.

The genes are TRBV13 and TRBJ2-5; D call uncertain. This CDR3 is 11 amino acids long. V gave up 5 bases and J gave up 3 bases, with 4 bases separating them. Germline CDR1 PRHDT, CDR2 FYEKMQ (reference sequence). The CDR3 DNA follows: TGTGCCAGCAGCCGGGAAGAGACCCAGTACTTC. Protein sequence: CASSREETQYF.

V is TRBV30 and J is TRBJ2-7; 7 positions agree with TRBD1. The CDR3 sequence is 17 residues long. V was clipped by 3 bases and J by 2 bases; unmatched bases: 16. CDR1 and CDR2 (germline): GTSNPN, SVGIG (reference sequence). CDR3 DNA: TGTGCCTGGAGCGCTACCCGACGGGACAGCCGAACCTACGAGCAGTACTTC. It codes for CAWSATRRDSRTYEQYF.

This clone has just one count. This chain uses TRBV30 with TRBJ2-7; D is possibly TRBD1 (5 bases). From germline, CDR1 is GTSNPN and CDR2 SVGIG (reference sequence). This CDR3 is 13 amino acids long. Between the trimmed V and J ends, which lost 3 bases and 3 bases, there was a span of 12 bases. The CDR3 protein is CAWSQGLLYEQYF. DNA for the CDR3: TGTGCCTGGAGCCAGGGCCTTCTCTACGAGCAGTACTTC.